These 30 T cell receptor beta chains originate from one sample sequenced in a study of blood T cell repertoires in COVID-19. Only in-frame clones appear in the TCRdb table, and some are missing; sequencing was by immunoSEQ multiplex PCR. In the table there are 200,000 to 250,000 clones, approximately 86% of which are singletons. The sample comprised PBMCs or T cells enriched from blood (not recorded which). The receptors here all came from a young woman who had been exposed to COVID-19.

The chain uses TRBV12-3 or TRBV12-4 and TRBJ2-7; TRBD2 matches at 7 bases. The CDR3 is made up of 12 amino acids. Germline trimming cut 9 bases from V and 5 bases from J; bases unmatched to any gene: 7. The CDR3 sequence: CASGGGIHEQYF. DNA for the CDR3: TGTGCCAGTGGGGGGGGAATCCACGAGCAGTACTTC.

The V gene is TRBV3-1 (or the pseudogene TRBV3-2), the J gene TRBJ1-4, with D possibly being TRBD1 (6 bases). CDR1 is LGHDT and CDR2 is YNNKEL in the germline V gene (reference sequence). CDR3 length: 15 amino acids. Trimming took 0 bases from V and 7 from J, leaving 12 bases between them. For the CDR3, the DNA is TGTGCCAGCAGCCAAGAACAACAGGGAATTGAAAAACTGTTTTTT. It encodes CASSQEQQGIEKLFF.

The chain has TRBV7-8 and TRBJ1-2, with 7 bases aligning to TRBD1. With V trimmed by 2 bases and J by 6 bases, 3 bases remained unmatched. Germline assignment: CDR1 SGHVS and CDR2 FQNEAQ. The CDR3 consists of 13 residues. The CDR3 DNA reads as TGTGCCAGCAGCTTAAACAGGGGAGATGGCTACACCTTC. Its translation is CASSLNRGDGYTF. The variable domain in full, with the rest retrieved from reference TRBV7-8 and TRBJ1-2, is GAGVSQSPRYKVAKRGQDVALRCDPISGHVSLFWYQQALGQGPEFLTYFQNEAQLDKSGLPSDRFFAERPEGSVSTLKIQRTQQEDSAVYLCASSLNRGDGYTFGSGTRLTVV.

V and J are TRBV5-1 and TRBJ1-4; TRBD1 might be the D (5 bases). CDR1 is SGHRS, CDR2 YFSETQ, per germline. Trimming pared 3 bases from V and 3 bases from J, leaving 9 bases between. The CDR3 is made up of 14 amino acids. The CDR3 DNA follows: TGCGCCAGCAGCTATGACAGTCCTAATGAAAAACTGTTTTTT. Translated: CASSYDSPNEKLFF. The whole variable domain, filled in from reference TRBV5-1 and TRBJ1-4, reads KAGVTQTPRYLIKTRGQQVTLSCSPISGHRSVSWYQQTPGQGLQFLFEYFSETQRNKGNFPGRFSGRQFSNSRSEMNVSTLELGDSALYLCASSYDSPNEKLFFGSGTQLSVL.

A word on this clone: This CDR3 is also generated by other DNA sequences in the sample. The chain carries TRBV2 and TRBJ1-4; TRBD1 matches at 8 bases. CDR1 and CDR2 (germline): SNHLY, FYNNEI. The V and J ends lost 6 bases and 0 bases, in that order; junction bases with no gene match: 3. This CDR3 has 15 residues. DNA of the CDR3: TGTGCCAGCAGCGTACAGGGGGCAACTAATGAAAAACTGTTTTTT. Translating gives CASSVQGATNEKLFF. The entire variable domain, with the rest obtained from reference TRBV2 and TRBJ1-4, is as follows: EPEVTQTPSHQVTQMGQEVILRCVPISNHLYFYWYRQILGQKVEFLVSFYNNEISEKSEIFDDQFSVERPDGSNFTLKIRSTKLEDSAMYFCASSVQGATNEKLFFGSGTQLSVL.

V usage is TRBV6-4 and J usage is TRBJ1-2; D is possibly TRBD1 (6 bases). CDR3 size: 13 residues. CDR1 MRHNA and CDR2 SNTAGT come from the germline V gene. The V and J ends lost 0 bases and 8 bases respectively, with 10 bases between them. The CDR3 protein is CASSDSTGHGYTF. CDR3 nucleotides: TGTGCCAGCAGTGACTCAACAGGGCACGGCTACACCTTC.

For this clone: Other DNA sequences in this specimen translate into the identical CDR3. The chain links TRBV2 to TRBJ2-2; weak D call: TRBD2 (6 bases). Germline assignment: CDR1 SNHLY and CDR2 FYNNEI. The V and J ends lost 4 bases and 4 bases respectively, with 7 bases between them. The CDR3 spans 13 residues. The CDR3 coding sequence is TGTGCCAGCAGTGTGGGGGGCACCGGGGAGCTGTTTTTT. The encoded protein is CASSVGGTGELFF.

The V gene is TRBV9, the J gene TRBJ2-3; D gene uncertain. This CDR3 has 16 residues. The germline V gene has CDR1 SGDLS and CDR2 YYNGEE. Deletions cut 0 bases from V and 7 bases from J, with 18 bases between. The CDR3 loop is CASSVADERRLYTQYF. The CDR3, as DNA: TGTGCCAGCAGCGTAGCTGACGAGCGCCGGCTATATACGCAGTATTTT. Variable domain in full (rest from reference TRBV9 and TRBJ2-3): DSGVTQTPKHLITATGQRVTLRCSPRSGDLSVYWYQQSLDQGLQFLIQYYNGEERAKGNILERFSAQQFPDLHSELNLSSLELGDSALYFCASSVADERRLYTQYFGPGTRLTVL.

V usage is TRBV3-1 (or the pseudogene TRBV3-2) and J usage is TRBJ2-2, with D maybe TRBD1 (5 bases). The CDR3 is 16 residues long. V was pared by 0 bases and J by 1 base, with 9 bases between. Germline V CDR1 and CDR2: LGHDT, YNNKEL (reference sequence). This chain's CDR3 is CASSQEGAENTGELFF. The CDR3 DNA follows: TGTGCCAGCAGCCAAGAAGGGGCAGAGAACACCGGGGAGCTGTTTTTT.

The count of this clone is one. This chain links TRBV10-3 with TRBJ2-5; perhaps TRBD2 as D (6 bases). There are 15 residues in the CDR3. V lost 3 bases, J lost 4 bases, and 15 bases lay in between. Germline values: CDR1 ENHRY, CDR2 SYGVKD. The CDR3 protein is CAISDPGGAGETQYF. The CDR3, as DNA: TGTGCCATCAGTGACCCAGGAGGGGCCGGAGAGACCCAGTACTTC.

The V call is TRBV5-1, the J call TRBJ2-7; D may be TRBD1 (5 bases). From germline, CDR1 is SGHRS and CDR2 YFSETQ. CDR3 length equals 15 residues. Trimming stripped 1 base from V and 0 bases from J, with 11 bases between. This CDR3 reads CASSLSTGSSYEQYF. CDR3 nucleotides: TGCGCCAGCAGCTTGAGTACAGGTAGCTCCTACGAGCAGTACTTC.

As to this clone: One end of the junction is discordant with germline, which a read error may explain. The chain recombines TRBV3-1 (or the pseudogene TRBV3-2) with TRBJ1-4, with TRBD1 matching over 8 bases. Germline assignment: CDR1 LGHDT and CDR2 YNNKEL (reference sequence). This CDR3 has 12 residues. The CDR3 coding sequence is TGTGCCAGCAGCCAAGGAGGACAGGGTACCGCTTTT. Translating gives CASSQGGQGTAF.

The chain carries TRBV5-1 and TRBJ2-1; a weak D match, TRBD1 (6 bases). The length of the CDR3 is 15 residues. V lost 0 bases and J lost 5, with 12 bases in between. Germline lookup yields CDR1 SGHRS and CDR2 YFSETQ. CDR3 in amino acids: CASSLGRQVHNEQFF. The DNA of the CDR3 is TGCGCCAGCAGCTTGGGAAGACAGGTCCACAATGAGCAGTTCTTC.

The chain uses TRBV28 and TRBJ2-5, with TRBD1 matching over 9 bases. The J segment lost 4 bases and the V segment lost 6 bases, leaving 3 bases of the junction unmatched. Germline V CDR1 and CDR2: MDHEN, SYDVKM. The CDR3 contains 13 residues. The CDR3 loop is CASRGQGTETQYF. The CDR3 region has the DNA TGTGCCAGCAGGGGACAGGGCACAGAGACCCAGTACTTC. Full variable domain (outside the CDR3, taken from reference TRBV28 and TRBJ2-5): DVKVTQSSRYLVKRTGEKVFLECVQDMDHENMFWYRQDPGLGLRLIYFSYDVKMKEKGDIPEGYSVSREKKERFSLILESASTNQTSMYLCASRGQGTETQYFGPGTRLLVL.

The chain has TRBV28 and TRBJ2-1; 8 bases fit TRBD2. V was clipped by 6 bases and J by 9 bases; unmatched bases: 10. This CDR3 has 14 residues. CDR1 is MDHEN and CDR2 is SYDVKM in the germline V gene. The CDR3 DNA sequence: TGTGCCAGCAGACGTTCGGGGGGGTCCGCTGAGCAGTTCTTC. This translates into CASRRSGGSAEQFF.

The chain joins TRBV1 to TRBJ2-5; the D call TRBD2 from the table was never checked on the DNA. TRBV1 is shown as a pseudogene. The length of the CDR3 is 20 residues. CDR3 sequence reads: CTSSQDPGLAGGPPPETQYF. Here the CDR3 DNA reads TGCACCAGCAGCCAAGATCCGGGACTAGCGGGGGGCCCCCCCCCGGAGACCCAGTACTTC.

DNA for the CDR3: TGTGCCAGTAGTATGTTAGGGACAGGGGTCCATCAGCCCCAGCATTTT. Translating gives CASSMLGTGVHQPQHF. The chain couples TRBV19 to TRBJ1-5; 10 nucleotides match TRBD1. The CDR3 totals 16 residues. J lost 5 bases, V lost 3 bases, and 7 bases had no gene match. The germline CDR1 and CDR2 sequences are LNHDA and SQIVND (reference sequence). The full variable domain, in which reference TRBV19 and TRBJ1-5 provide the parts outside the CDR3, is DGGITQSPKYLFRKEGQNVTLSCEQNLNHDAMYWYRQDPGQGLRLIYYSQIVNDFQKGDIAEGYSVSREKKESFPLTVTSAQKNPTAFYLCASSMLGTGVHQPQHFGDGTRLSIL.

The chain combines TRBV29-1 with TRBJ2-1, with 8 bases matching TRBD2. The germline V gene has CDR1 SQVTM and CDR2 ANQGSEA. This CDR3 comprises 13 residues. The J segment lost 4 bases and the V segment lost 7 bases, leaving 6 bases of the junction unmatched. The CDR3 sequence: CSAERGNYNEQFF. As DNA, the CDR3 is TGCAGCGCCGAGCGGGGGAATTACAATGAGCAGTTCTTC.

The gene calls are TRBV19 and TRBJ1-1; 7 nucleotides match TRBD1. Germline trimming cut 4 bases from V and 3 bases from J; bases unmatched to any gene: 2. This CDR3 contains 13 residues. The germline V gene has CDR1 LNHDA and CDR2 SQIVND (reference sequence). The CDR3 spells CASSNRGDTEAFF. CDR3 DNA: TGTGCCAGTAGTAACAGGGGTGACACTGAAGCTTTCTTT. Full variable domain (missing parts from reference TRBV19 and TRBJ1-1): DGGITQSPKYLFRKEGQNVTLSCEQNLNHDAMYWYRQDPGQGLRLIYYSQIVNDFQKGDIAEGYSVSREKKESFPLTVTSAQKNPTAFYLCASSNRGDTEAFFGQGTRLTVV.

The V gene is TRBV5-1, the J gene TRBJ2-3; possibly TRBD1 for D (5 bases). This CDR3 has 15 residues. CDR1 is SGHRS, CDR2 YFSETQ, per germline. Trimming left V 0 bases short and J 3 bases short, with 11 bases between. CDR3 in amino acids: CASSLGGRVTDTQYF. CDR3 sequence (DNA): TGCGCCAGCAGCTTGGGTGGCAGGGTAACAGATACGCAGTATTTT.

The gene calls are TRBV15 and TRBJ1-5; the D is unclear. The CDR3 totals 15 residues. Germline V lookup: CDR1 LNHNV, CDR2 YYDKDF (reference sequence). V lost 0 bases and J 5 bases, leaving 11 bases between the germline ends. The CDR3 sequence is CATSRDGGGYQPQHF. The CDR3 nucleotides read TGTGCCACCAGCAGAGATGGAGGCGGTTATCAGCCCCAGCATTTT.

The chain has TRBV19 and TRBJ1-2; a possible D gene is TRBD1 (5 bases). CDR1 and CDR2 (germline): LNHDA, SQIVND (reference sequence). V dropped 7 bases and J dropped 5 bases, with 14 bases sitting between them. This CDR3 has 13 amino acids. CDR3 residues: CASKSKGLYGYTF. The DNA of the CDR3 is TGTGCCAGTAAGAGTAAGGGGCTATATGGCTACACCTTC.

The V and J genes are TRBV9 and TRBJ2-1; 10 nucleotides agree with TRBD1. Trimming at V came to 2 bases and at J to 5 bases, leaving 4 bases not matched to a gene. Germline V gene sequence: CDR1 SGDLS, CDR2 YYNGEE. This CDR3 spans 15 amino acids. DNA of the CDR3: TGTGCCAGCAGCGTCGGGACAGGGGTAGACAATGAGCAGTTCTTC. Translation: CASSVGTGVDNEQFF. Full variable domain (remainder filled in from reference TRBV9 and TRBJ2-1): DSGVTQTPKHLITATGQRVTLRCSPRSGDLSVYWYQQSLDQGLQFLIQYYNGEERAKGNILERFSAQQFPDLHSELNLSSLELGDSALYFCASSVGTGVDNEQFFGPGTRLTVL.

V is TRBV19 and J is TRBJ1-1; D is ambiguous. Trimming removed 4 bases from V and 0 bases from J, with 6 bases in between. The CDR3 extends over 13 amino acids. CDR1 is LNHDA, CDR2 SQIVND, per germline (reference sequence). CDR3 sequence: CASSTNMNTEAFF. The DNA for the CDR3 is TGTGCCAGTAGTACGAACATGAACACTGAAGCTTTCTTT.

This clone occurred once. DNA for the CDR3: TGTGCCAGCAGTCTCGGCCACGGACAGGGGGACGCCAATGAGCAGTTCTTC. The encoded protein is CASSLGHGQGDANEQFF. V is TRBV27 and J is TRBJ2-1; 10 bases align to TRBD1. Germline V CDR1 and CDR2: MNHEY, SMNVEV (reference sequence). Germline trimming cut 5 bases from V and 6 bases from J; bases unmatched to any gene: 13. The CDR3 runs to 17 residues.

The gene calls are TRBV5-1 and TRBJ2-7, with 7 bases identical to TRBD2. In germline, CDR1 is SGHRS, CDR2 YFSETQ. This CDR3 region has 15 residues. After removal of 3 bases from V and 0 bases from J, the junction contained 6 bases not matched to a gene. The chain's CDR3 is CASSSDPSGSYEQYF. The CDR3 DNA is TGCGCCAGCAGCTCCGACCCTAGCGGCTCCTACGAGCAGTACTTC.

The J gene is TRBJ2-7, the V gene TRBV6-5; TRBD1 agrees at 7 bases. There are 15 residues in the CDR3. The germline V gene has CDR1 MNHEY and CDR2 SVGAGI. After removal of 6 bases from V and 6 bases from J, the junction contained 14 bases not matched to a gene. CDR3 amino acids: CASRLGTVPRGEQYF. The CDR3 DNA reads TGTGCCAGCAGACTAGGGACAGTGCCCCGAGGCGAGCAGTACTTC.

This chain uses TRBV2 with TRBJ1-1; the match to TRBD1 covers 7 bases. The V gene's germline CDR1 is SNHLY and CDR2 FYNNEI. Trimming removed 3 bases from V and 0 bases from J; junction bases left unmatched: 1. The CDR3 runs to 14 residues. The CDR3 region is CASSETGLNTEAFF. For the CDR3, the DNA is TGTGCCAGCAGTGAGACAGGGCTGAACACTGAAGCTTTCTTT.

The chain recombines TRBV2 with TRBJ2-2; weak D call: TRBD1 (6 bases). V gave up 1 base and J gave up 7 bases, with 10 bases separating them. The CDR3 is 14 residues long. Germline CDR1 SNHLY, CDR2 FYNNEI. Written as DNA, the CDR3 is TGTGCCAGCAGTGAAGACAGGGAAAGCGGGGAGCTGTTTTTT. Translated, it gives CASSEDRESGELFF.

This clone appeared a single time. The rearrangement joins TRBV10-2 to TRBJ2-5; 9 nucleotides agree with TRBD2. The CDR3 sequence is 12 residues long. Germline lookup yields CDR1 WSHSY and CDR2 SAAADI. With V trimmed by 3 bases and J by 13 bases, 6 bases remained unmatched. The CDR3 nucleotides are TGCGCCAGCAGTGATTGGGCGGGGGGGCCGTACTTC. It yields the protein CASSDWAGGPYF.